This T cell receptor (beta chain) appears in the sequencing data of a study of blood T cell repertoires in COVID-19. Study information: Collection of acute and convalescent COVID-19 samples took place in the United States, Italy and Spain. From T cells, B-cell-depleted T cells, or PBMCs came the material, which was cDNA or gDNA.

In the authors' workflow: Reference gene primers were amplified, and this amplification served to estimate nucleated cell counts. The table came from immunoSEQ multiplex PCR; TCRdb's copy has only in-frame clones and leaves some out. That table is the source of V, J and clone size, and D and trimming were worked out from the DNA. The sample shows approximately 180,000 clones, 87% of them seen only once. V was pared by 1 base and J by 6 bases, with 9 bases of the junction left unmatched. From germline, CDR1 is SQVTM and CDR2 ANQGSEA. The CDR3 runs 14 residues. The sample comprised peripheral blood. The receptor's source is a man aged 35-49 years with active or convalescent COVID-19. This rearrangement joins TRBV29-1 to TRBJ2-7; 7 nucleotides line up with TRBD2. The CDR3: CSVEGLAPGGEQYF. DNA for the CDR3: TGCAGCGTTGAAGGGTTGGCCCCGGGGGGCGAGCAGTACTTC.